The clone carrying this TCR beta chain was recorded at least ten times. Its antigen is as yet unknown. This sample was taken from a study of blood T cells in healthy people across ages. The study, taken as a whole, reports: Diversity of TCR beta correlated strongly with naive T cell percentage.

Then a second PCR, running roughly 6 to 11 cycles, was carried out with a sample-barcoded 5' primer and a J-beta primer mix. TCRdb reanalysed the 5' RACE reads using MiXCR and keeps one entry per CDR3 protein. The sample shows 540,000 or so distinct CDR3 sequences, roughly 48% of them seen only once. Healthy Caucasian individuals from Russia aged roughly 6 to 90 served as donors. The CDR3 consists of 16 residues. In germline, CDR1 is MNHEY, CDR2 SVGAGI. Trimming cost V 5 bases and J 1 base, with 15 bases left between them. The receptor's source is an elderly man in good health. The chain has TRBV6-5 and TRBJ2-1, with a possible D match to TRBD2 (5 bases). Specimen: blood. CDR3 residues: CASSTRGSRSYNEQFF. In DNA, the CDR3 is TGTGCCAGCAGTACAAGAGGGAGTAGGTCCTACAATGAGCAGTTCTTC.